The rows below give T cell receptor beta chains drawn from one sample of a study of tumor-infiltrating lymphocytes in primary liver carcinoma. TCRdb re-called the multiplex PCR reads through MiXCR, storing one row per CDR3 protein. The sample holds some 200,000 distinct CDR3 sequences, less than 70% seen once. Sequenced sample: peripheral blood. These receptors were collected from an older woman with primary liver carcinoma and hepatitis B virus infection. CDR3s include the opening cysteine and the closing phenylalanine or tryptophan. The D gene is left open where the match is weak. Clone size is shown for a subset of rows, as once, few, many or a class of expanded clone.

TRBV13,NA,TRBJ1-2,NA,TGTGCCAGCAGCTTATTGGTTGGGTTGATCAGTGGCTACTCCTTC,CASSLLVGLISGYSF
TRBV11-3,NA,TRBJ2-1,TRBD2,TGTGCCAGCAGCCTGCATCGTAGCGGGAGGACGAGCAATGAGCAGATCTTT,CASSLHRSGRTSNEQIF
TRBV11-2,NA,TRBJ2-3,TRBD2,TGTGCCAGCAGCTTAGACGGGACTAGCGGGACAGATACGCAGTATTTT,CASSLDGTSGTDTQYF
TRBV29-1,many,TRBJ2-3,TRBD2,TGCAGCGTTGTGCTAGCGGGAGAAGTGAGGGCAGTCGGGGATACGCAGTATTTT,CSVVLAGEVRAVGDTQYF
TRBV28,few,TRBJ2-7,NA,TGTGCCAGCAGTCAGTTACAGGGTAGGGGCTACGAGCAGTACTTC,CASSQLQGRGYEQYF
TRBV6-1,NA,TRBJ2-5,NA,TGTGCCATCAGTGAAGTTCACGGGAGCGGTGGCCAGTACTTT,CAISEVHGSGGQYF
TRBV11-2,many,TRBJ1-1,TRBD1,TGTGCCAGCAGCTTAAGGGGGCCGAACACTGAAGCTTTCTTT,CASSLRGPNTEAFF
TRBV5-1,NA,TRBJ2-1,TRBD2,TGCGCCAGCAGCCTCGGACTAGCAGGCAATGAGCAGTCCTTC,CASSLGLAGNEQSF
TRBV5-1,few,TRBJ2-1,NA,TGCGCCAGCGCACTTCAGGTACAGGGCCACAATGAGCAGTTCTTC,CASALQVQGHNEQFF
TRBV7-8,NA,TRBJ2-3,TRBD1,TGTGCCAGCAGCACCCCCGGGACAGTGACCACAGATACGCAGTATTTT,CASSTPGTVTTDTQYF
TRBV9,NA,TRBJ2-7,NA,TGTGCCAGCAGCGGAGAACCGAGTGGGGGGTCCTACGAGCAGTACTTC,CASSGEPSGGSYEQYF
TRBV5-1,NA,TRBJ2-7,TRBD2,TGCGCCAGCAGCCCGAAACGACAGGGCTCGGGGGGGACTAGCGGGATCTCCTACGAGCAGTACTTC,CASSPKRQGSGGTSGISYEQYF
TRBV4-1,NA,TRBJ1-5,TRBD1,TGTGCCAGCAGCCAAGATTTCGGGGACAGGGGGCTTAGGGGCCAGTCCCAGCATTTT,CASSQDFGDRGLRGQSQHF
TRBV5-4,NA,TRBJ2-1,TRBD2,TGTGCCAGCACCCAAGGACTAGCGGGGGGCAATGAGAAGTTCTTC,CASTQGLAGGNEKFF
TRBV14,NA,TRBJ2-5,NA,TGTGCCAGCGACGTGTTAGCGGAGGAAGAGACCCAGTACTTC,CASDVLAEEETQYF
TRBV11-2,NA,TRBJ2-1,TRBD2,TGTGCCAGCAGCCCCCGACTAGCGGGAGTGAAATACAATGAGCAGTTCTTC,CASSPRLAGVKYNEQFF
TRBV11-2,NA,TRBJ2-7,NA,TGTGCCAGCAGCTTGGGACGGATCTACGGGCAGTACTTC,CASSLGRIYGQYF
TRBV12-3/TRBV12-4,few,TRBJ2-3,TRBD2,TGTGCCAGCAGTTTACCCTCACTAGCGGGAGGAGGCACAGATACGCAGTATTTT,CASSLPSLAGGGTDTQYF
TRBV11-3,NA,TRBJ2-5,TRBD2,TGTGCCAGCATCTCTAGCGGGATGTTCGAGACCCGGTACTTC,CASISSGMFETRYF
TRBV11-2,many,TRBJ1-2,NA,TGTGCCAGCAGCTTATCAGGGAGTGATGAGAACTATGGCTACACCTTC,CASSLSGSDENYGYTF
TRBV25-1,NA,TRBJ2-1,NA,TGTGTCAGCAGTGTCAGCTACAATGAGCAGTTCTTC,CVSSVSYNEQFF
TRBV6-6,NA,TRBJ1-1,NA,TGTGCCAACAGCATGACGGGAAACACTGAAGCTTTATTT,CANSMTGNTEALF
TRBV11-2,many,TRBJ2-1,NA,TGTGCCAGTGCAATAGGGGGGTACAATGAGCAGTTCTTC,CASAIGGYNEQFF
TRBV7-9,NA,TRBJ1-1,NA,TGTGCCAGCGGGGACACTGAAGCTTTCTTT,CASGDTEAFF
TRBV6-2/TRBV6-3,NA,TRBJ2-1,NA,TGTGCCAGTACACCCGGGTACAATGAGCAGTTCTTC,CASTPGYNEQFF
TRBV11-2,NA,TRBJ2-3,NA,TGTGCCAGCAGCCCAGAACTTGCTTCTGGCGCAGATACGCAGTATTTT,CASSPELASGADTQYF
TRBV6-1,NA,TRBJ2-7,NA,TGTGCCAGCAATGAAGACGGAGGACAAGCCCACGAGCAGTACTTC,CASNEDGGQAHEQYF
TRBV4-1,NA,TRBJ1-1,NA,TGCGCCGGCAGCCAAAGCCCGGGAGTAGACACTGAAGCTTACTTT,CAGSQSPGVDTEAYF
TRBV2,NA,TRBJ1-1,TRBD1,TGTGCCAGCAGGCTTGACAGGGCTGGGGGAACTGAAACTTTCTTT,CASRLDRAGGTETFF
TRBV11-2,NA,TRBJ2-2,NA,TGTGCCAGCAACCAAGATGTGACAGTTACCGGGGAGCTGTTTTTT,CASNQDVTVTGELFF
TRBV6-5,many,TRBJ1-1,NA,TGTGCCAGCAAGCTTCGGGCTGTCACTGAAGCTTTCTTT,CASKLRAVTEAFF
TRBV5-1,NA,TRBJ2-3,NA,TGTGCCTGCAGCTTGGCCGCGGTAACTACTAGGGATACGCAGTATTTT,CACSLAAVTTRDTQYF
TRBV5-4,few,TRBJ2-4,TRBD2,TGTGCCAGCAGCTTGGTCGGTAGCGGGAGGGCCGGCAAAAACATTCAGTACTTC,CASSLVGSGRAGKNIQYF
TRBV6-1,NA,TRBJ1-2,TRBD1,TGTGTCAGCAGTGAAACGGGACAGGGTGGCTACACCTTC,CVSSETGQGGYTF
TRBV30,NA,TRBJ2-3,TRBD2,TGTGCCTGGAGATTAGCGGGAGTTAGAGATACGCAGTGTTTT,CAWRLAGVRDTQCF
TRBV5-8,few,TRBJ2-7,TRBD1,TGTGCCAGCAGCCAACAGGGGGCAAAGAACGAGCAGTACTTC,CASSQQGAKNEQYF
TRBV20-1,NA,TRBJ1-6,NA,TGCAGTGCTAAACGGGACACCAATTCACCCCTCCACTTT,CSAKRDTNSPLHF
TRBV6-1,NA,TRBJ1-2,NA,TGTGCCAGCAGTGAAGGCAGTCGGTCGAACTATGGCTACACCTTC,CASSEGSRSNYGYTF
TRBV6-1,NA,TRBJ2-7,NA,TGTGCCAGCAGTGACACGGGAAGTACCTACGAGCAGTACTTC,CASSDTGSTYEQYF
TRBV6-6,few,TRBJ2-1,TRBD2,TGTGCCAGCAGGGTAGCGGGGGGAGGGGATGAGCAGTTCTTC,CASRVAGGGDEQFF
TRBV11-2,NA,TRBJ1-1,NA,TGTGCTAGCAGCTTAGGGGACACTGATGCTTTCTTT,CASSLGDTDAFF
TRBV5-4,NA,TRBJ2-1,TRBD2,TGTGCCAGCAGCTTGATGGCGGGAGATCACAATGAGCAGTTCTTT,CASSLMAGDHNEQFF
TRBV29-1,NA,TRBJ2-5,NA,TGCAGCGCCCCAGGGTTTAGGCAAGAGATTCAGTACTTC,CSAPGFRQEIQYF
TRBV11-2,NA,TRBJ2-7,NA,TGTGCCAGCAACCTCTTCCGCGGAAGGGCCTGGTACGAGCAGTACTTC,CASNLFRGRAWYEQYF
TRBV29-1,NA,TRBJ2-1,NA,TGCAGCGTTGAATTTTGCTCGAGCCATCAGTTCTTC,CSVEFCSSHQFF